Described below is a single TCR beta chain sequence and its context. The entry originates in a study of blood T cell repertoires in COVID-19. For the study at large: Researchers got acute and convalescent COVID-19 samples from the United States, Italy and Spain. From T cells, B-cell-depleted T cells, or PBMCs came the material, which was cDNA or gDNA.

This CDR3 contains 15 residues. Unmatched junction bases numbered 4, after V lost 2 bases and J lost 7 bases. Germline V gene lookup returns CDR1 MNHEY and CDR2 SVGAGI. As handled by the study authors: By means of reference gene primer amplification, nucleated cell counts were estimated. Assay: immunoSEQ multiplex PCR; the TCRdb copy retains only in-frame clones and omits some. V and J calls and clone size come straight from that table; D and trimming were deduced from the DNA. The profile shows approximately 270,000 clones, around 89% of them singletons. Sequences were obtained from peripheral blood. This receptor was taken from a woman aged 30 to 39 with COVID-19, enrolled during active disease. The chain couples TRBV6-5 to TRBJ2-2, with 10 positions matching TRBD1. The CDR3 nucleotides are TGTGCCAGCAGTTACGAGTGGGACAGGGGCGGGGAGCTGTTTTTT. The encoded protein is CASSYEWDRGGELFF.